The present T cell receptor (beta chain) was sequenced within a study of T cells in Graves' hyperthyroidism and ophthalmopathy. V was cut by 3 bases and J by 5 bases, with 17 bases left in between. CDR3 length: 16 amino acids. Germline V gene data show CDR1 as MNHNS and CDR2 as SASEGT. Patients with ophthalmopathy all had a Clinical Activity Score of at least 3, a NOSPECS grade of at least 4 and duration under 3 months. Orbital computed tomography, thyroid ultrasound, serum thyroxine and TRAb, and clinical symptoms together informed the diagnoses. TCR beta CDR3 regions were amplified from RNA. The HTBI primer set served for first-round RT-PCR of the TCR CDR3. TCRdb reanalysed the multiplex PCR reads using MiXCR and keeps one entry per CDR3 protein. This sample has about 400,000 distinct CDR3 sequences, with about an eighth found just once. This clonotype was counted at least ten times. Its specificity is not known.

Study-wide results and limits: Expanded thyroid clonotypes (above 0.001) were mostly also found in blood. Ophthalmopathy could be told apart from stable hyperthyroidism with a 13 V-J model.

Sequenced material: blood. The chain links TRBV6-1 to TRBJ2-1; D may be TRBD2 (5 bases). This receptor was obtained from a man in his fifties with Graves' ophthalmopathy. This CDR3 reads CASSDSEASRNNEQFF. In DNA, the CDR3 is TGTGCCAGCAGTGATAGTGAGGCTAGCCGAAACAATGAGCAGTTCTTC.